A selection of T cell receptor beta chains follows, all from one sample in a study of T-cell memory formation after mild COVID-19. MiXCR, applied by TCRdb to the 5' RACE reads, yields one record per CDR3 protein. The sample has about 13,000 distinct CDR3 sequences, around 15% seen once; the top ten hold around 53%. Input material: PBMCs or a T cell subset sorted from them (not recorded which). The receptors were sampled from a man aged 18-30 years who had mild COVID-19 (a few samples of this study predate the infection). Cell type and time point are not known. The conserved cysteine and the conserved F or W are not part of the CDR3 here. The order of the fields is V gene, CDR3 length, CDR3 protein.

V gene: TRBV6-2/TRBV6-3
CDR3 length: 14
CDR3 protein: ASSYPWVHPPYEQY

V gene: TRBV14
CDR3 length: 12
CDR3 protein: ASSRWGTGETQY

V gene: TRBV2
CDR3 length: 12
CDR3 protein: ATPPGTGFSEQY

V gene: TRBV5-4
CDR3 length: 10
CDR3 protein: ASSFLNSPLH

V gene: TRBV7-2
CDR3 length: 17
CDR3 protein: ASSPRHRVAGDIEETQY

V gene: TRBV6-5
CDR3 length: 13
CDR3 protein: ASRKLRDAKNIQY

V gene: TRBV12-3/TRBV12-4
CDR3 length: 11
CDR3 protein: ASSFDPPFEAF

V gene: TRBV6-5
CDR3 length: 12
CDR3 protein: ASSYLYPIDGYT

V gene: TRBV6-2/TRBV6-3
CDR3 length: 12
CDR3 protein: ASRKGLAKNIQY

V gene: TRBV7-3
CDR3 length: 13
CDR3 protein: ASSSGDRYNSPLH

V gene: TRBV5-1
CDR3 length: 15
CDR3 protein: ASSPRARRGAHNEQF

V gene: TRBV5-1
CDR3 length: 13
CDR3 protein: ASSLSLAGNNEQF

V gene: TRBV5-1
CDR3 length: 12
CDR3 protein: ASSLALGVYEQY

V gene: TRBV5-4
CDR3 length: 12
CDR3 protein: ASSLWGQSNEQF

V gene: TRBV15
CDR3 length: 13
CDR3 protein: ATSRGLEGWYGYT

V gene: TRBV7-8
CDR3 length: 13
CDR3 protein: ASSLALGIGNTIY

V gene: TRBV4-3
CDR3 length: 15
CDR3 protein: ASSQDLVGWSTDTQY

V gene: TRBV15
CDR3 length: 15
CDR3 protein: ATSGSRGPLDNSPLH